This T cell receptor (beta chain) was documented in a study of blood T cell repertoires in COVID-19. The wider study: COVID-19 samples, acute and convalescent, were from the United States, Italy and Spain. The cDNA or gDNA used as material had been derived from T cells, B-cell-depleted T cells, or PBMCs.

As originally analysed: How many nucleated cells were present was estimated from reference gene primer amplification. The assay was immunoSEQ multiplex PCR, and TCRdb's table has in-frame clones only and misses some. The V and J calls and the clone size are those of that table, but D and trimming were determined from the DNA. This repertoire shows roughly 250,000 clones, around 90% found once; its top ten account for roughly 0.8%. The CDR3 has 13 residues. Germline CDR1 reads SGHNT; CDR2 reads YYREEE (reference sequence). Trimming shortened V by 4 bases and J by 9 bases, and 14 bases separated the two germline ends.

The origin of this receptor is a woman younger than 45 with acute or convalescent COVID-19. The sample consisted of peripheral blood. This chain connects TRBV5-4 to TRBJ2-1, with a weak D call TRBD1 (6 bases). The CDR3 region is CASSGSGTLEQFF. The CDR3 nucleotides are TGTGCCAGCAGCGGATCCGGGACACTTGAGCAGTTCTTC.